These T cell receptor beta chains were read from a single sample in a study of cytomegalovirus exposure and HLA in healthy donors. This table comes from immunoSEQ multiplex PCR, and its TCRdb copy is limited to in-frame clones, with some not included. This table has 98,000 or so clones, roughly 78% appearing once. Sequencing used PBMCs. These receptors were taken from a middle-aged woman in good health and CMV-seronegative. The CDR3 runs from the conserved cysteine through the conserved F or W. The order of the fields is CDR3 DNA, CDR3 protein, clone size, J gene, V gene, D gene. D genes are given only for firm matches. Size values are once, few and many counts, or a class for expanded clones, and some rows have none.

CDR3nt: TGTGCCAGCAGCTCCCCGGGACTAGCGGGACTCGAGCAGTACTTC; CDR3aa: CASSSPGLAGLEQYF; abundance: .; j_gene: TRBJ2-7; v_gene: TRBV7-2; d_gene: TRBD2
CDR3nt: TGTGCCAGTACAAGACAGGGTGCACTTTTCTCTGGAAACACCATATATTTT; CDR3aa: CASTRQGALFSGNTIYF; abundance: .; j_gene: TRBJ1-3; v_gene: TRBV19; d_gene: TRBD1
CDR3nt: TGTGCCAGCAGCTTAGGAGGGGGAGAGGGCGACTATGGCTACACCTTC; CDR3aa: CASSLGGGEGDYGYTF; abundance: .; j_gene: TRBJ1-2; v_gene: TRBV9; d_gene: .
CDR3nt: TGTGCCAGCAGCTTGGTCGGACTCCACGAGCAGTACTTC; CDR3aa: CASSLVGLHEQYF; abundance: .; j_gene: TRBJ2-7; v_gene: TRBV5-4; d_gene: .
CDR3nt: TGTGCCAGCAGGTCCGACAGGGCTCGAGGCTACACCTTC; CDR3aa: CASRSDRARGYTF; abundance: .; j_gene: TRBJ1-2; v_gene: TRBV6-1; d_gene: TRBD1
CDR3nt: TGTGCCAGCAGCCCCTTCATACGTACTAGCGGCTCCTACAATGAGCAGTTCTTC; CDR3aa: CASSPFIRTSGSYNEQFF; abundance: .; j_gene: TRBJ2-1; v_gene: TRBV7-8; d_gene: TRBD2
CDR3nt: TGTGCCAGCAAGGCCCCGGAGGACACCGGGGAGCTGTTTTTT; CDR3aa: CASKAPEDTGELFF; abundance: .; j_gene: TRBJ2-2; v_gene: TRBV28; d_gene: .
CDR3nt: TGTGCCTGGAGTCGCAGGGAGGCCGGGGAGCTGTTTTTT; CDR3aa: CAWSRREAGELFF; abundance: .; j_gene: TRBJ2-2; v_gene: TRBV30; d_gene: .
CDR3nt: TGTGCCTGGAGAGCCGAGGGTGGAGGCCGGGGGACCCAGTACTTC; CDR3aa: CAWRAEGGGRGTQYF; abundance: .; j_gene: TRBJ2-5; v_gene: TRBV30; d_gene: .
CDR3nt: TGTGCCAGCAGCATAGAGGGGACTAGCGGAGTGCTGGGGAATGAGCAGTTCTTC; CDR3aa: CASSIEGTSGVLGNEQFF; abundance: .; j_gene: TRBJ2-1; v_gene: TRBV5-4; d_gene: TRBD2
CDR3nt: TGTGCCAGTAGTATCCAGCAGGCCAATCAGCCCCAGCATTTT; CDR3aa: CASSIQQANQPQHF; abundance: .; j_gene: TRBJ1-5; v_gene: TRBV19; d_gene: .
CDR3nt: TGTGCCAGCAGCCTCAGGGGAAACAATGAGCAGTTCTTC; CDR3aa: CASSLRGNNEQFF; abundance: .; j_gene: TRBJ2-1; v_gene: TRBV27; d_gene: .
CDR3nt: TGCAGCGTTGAAGAAGGAGTCACAAGCCGCCAGCAGTACTTC; CDR3aa: CSVEEGVTSRQQYF; abundance: .; j_gene: TRBJ2-7; v_gene: TRBV29-1; d_gene: .
CDR3nt: TGTGCCAGCAGCCTAGGACTAGCGCTCTCCTACGAGCAGTACTTC; CDR3aa: CASSLGLALSYEQYF; abundance: .; j_gene: TRBJ2-7; v_gene: TRBV7-6; d_gene: TRBD2
CDR3nt: TGTGCCAGCAGCTTAACTAGCGGGAGAGGCAATGAGCAGTTCTTC; CDR3aa: CASSLTSGRGNEQFF; abundance: .; j_gene: TRBJ2-1; v_gene: TRBV7-3; d_gene: TRBD2
CDR3nt: TGTGCCAGCAGCTTAGTCGTGACAGAAAATCAGCCCCAGCATTTT; CDR3aa: CASSLVVTENQPQHF; abundance: .; j_gene: TRBJ1-5; v_gene: TRBV7-2; d_gene: .
CDR3nt: TGTGCCAGCAGTTGGAGAGCATATGCAACTAATGAAAAACTGTTTTTT; CDR3aa: CASSWRAYATNEKLFF; abundance: .; j_gene: TRBJ1-4; v_gene: TRBV28; d_gene: .
CDR3nt: TGTGCCACCAGCAGAGAGACGGCGGGTCTCTATCAGCCCCAGCATTTT; CDR3aa: CATSRETAGLYQPQHF; abundance: .; j_gene: TRBJ1-5; v_gene: TRBV15; d_gene: .
CDR3nt: TGTGCCAGCAGTTTATTTAGGGGCGAGCAGTACTTC; CDR3aa: CASSLFRGEQYF; abundance: .; j_gene: TRBJ2-7; v_gene: TRBV27; d_gene: .
CDR3nt: TGTGCCAGCAGCCAAGATTCAGCGGGAGGGATAAAAGCCTACGAGCAGTACTTC; CDR3aa: CASSQDSAGGIKAYEQYF; abundance: few; j_gene: TRBJ2-7; v_gene: TRBV14; d_gene: TRBD2
CDR3nt: TGTGCCAGCAGTTATGGTAGCTCTGGAAACACCATATATTTT; CDR3aa: CASSYGSSGNTIYF; abundance: .; j_gene: TRBJ1-3; v_gene: TRBV28; d_gene: .
CDR3nt: TGCGCCAGCAGTAGCAGAGCAATAGGATCCTACAATGAGCAGTTCTTC; CDR3aa: CASSSRAIGSYNEQFF; abundance: .; j_gene: TRBJ2-1; v_gene: TRBV5-1; d_gene: .
CDR3nt: TGTGCCATCGGACTAGATCTTACCGGGGAGCTGTCTTTT; CDR3aa: CAIGLDLTGELSF; abundance: once; j_gene: TRBJ2-2; v_gene: TRBV7-9; d_gene: TRBD2
CDR3nt: TGTGCCAGCAGTTGGACTTCGAACACTGAAGCTTTCTTT; CDR3aa: CASSWTSNTEAFF; abundance: .; j_gene: TRBJ1-1; v_gene: TRBV27; d_gene: .
CDR3nt: TGTGCCAGCAGCAGGGGGCGCGAGCAGTACTTC; CDR3aa: CASSRGREQYF; abundance: once; j_gene: TRBJ2-7; v_gene: TRBV6-5; d_gene: TRBD1
CDR3nt: TGTGCCTCCAGGGCCACGCGGCGTGGGGAGCTGTTTTTT; CDR3aa: CASRATRRGELFF; abundance: .; j_gene: TRBJ2-2; v_gene: TRBV6-5; d_gene: .
CDR3nt: TGTGCCAGCAGTTTCTTGAGTGGGAACACTGAAGCTTTCTTT; CDR3aa: CASSFLSGNTEAFF; abundance: .; j_gene: TRBJ1-1; v_gene: TRBV28; d_gene: .
CDR3nt: TGCGCCAGCAGCCAAGGGAGGGGAAGCGGGAGTCCGTACGAGCAGTACTTC; CDR3aa: CASSQGRGSGSPYEQYF; abundance: .; j_gene: TRBJ2-7; v_gene: TRBV4-3; d_gene: TRBD2
CDR3nt: TGTGCCAGCAGCGCCGACAGGTCTAGCTCCTATAATTCACCCCTCCACTTT; CDR3aa: CASSADRSSSYNSPLHF; abundance: once; j_gene: TRBJ1-6; v_gene: TRBV9; d_gene: .
CDR3nt: TGTGCCAGCAGGCCTAGCGGGCGAAATGAGCAGTTCTTC; CDR3aa: CASRPSGRNEQFF; abundance: .; j_gene: TRBJ2-1; v_gene: TRBV27; d_gene: TRBD2
CDR3nt: TGTGCCAGCAGCTTATCCCTGACTTCTTACTCTGGAAACACCATATATTTT; CDR3aa: CASSLSLTSYSGNTIYF; abundance: .; j_gene: TRBJ1-3; v_gene: TRBV7-9; d_gene: .
CDR3nt: TGTGCCAGCAGCTTAGAACCAGGGGCCGGGGAGCTGTTTTTT; CDR3aa: CASSLEPGAGELFF; abundance: .; j_gene: TRBJ2-2; v_gene: TRBV11-2; d_gene: .
CDR3nt: TGTGCCAGCAGCTTAGCCGCGGGGTGGAACCCGGAAAACTATGGCTACACCTTC; CDR3aa: CASSLAAGWNPENYGYTF; abundance: .; j_gene: TRBJ1-2; v_gene: TRBV7-9; d_gene: .
CDR3nt: TGTGCCACCAGCAGAACCGGGACTAGCGCGATATGGGGTTTTGATGAGCAGTTCTTC; CDR3aa: CATSRTGTSAIWGFDEQFF; abundance: .; j_gene: TRBJ2-1; v_gene: TRBV15; d_gene: TRBD2
CDR3nt: TGTGCCAGCAGCCGCCGACAGCGAGAGACCCAGTACTTC; CDR3aa: CASSRRQRETQYF; abundance: few; j_gene: TRBJ2-5; v_gene: TRBV14; d_gene: .
CDR3nt: TGTGCCAGCAGCCTCCGTCACAGGGGAGCGGGAACTAATGAAAAACTGTTTTTT; CDR3aa: CASSLRHRGAGTNEKLFF; abundance: .; j_gene: TRBJ1-4; v_gene: TRBV7-2; d_gene: TRBD1
CDR3nt: TGTGCCACCAGCAGAGTCCCCTCCAACGGGGGGAAAACTGAAGCTTTCTTT; CDR3aa: CATSRVPSNGGKTEAFF; abundance: .; j_gene: TRBJ1-1; v_gene: TRBV15; d_gene: .
CDR3nt: TGCGCCAGCAGCGCAGGGATTACCTACGAGCAGTACTTC; CDR3aa: CASSAGITYEQYF; abundance: .; j_gene: TRBJ2-7; v_gene: TRBV4-1; d_gene: .
CDR3nt: TGTGCCAGCAGTTTCATAGGGGGAGTCCTGGGAAACACCATATATTTT; CDR3aa: CASSFIGGVLGNTIYF; abundance: .; j_gene: TRBJ1-3; v_gene: TRBV28; d_gene: .
CDR3nt: TGTGCCAGCAGTGAACACCGGCGGGAGATAGCCGAGCAGTACTTC; CDR3aa: CASSEHRREIAEQYF; abundance: .; j_gene: TRBJ2-7; v_gene: TRBV6-1; d_gene: TRBD2
CDR3nt: TGCGCCAGCAGCTCGGTTGGAGGGCTCGGTCAGCCCCAGCATTTT; CDR3aa: CASSSVGGLGQPQHF; abundance: .; j_gene: TRBJ1-5; v_gene: TRBV5-1; d_gene: .
CDR3nt: TGTGCCAGCTCACCACCGAGGGTTCCCACTGAAGCTTTCTTT; CDR3aa: CASSPPRVPTEAFF; abundance: .; j_gene: TRBJ1-1; v_gene: TRBV18; d_gene: .
CDR3nt: TGTGCCAGCAGCCAAGACCTAGCGGGGTCCTACGAGCAGTACTTC; CDR3aa: CASSQDLAGSYEQYF; abundance: .; j_gene: TRBJ2-7; v_gene: TRBV4-2; d_gene: TRBD2
CDR3nt: TGTGCCAGCAGCACAACAGGAGCCTCCTACAATGAGCAGTTCTTC; CDR3aa: CASSTTGASYNEQFF; abundance: .; j_gene: TRBJ2-1; v_gene: TRBV9; d_gene: .
CDR3nt: TGCAGCGTTGAGCCAGGGGGCTTGGGCTATGGCTACACCTTC; CDR3aa: CSVEPGGLGYGYTF; abundance: .; j_gene: TRBJ1-2; v_gene: TRBV29-1; d_gene: TRBD1
CDR3nt: TGTGCCAGCAGCTTCAATGAGCAACAGCCCCAGCATTTT; CDR3aa: CASSFNEQQPQHF; abundance: .; j_gene: TRBJ1-5; v_gene: TRBV7-9; d_gene: .
CDR3nt: TGTGCCAGCAGCTTAGGGCCGGGGGAAGAAGAGACCCAGTACTTC; CDR3aa: CASSLGPGEEETQYF; abundance: .; j_gene: TRBJ2-5; v_gene: TRBV7-2; d_gene: .
CDR3nt: TGTGCCAGCAGCTTAGACTATGCTAGCGGGAGGGAGAAGCAGTTCTTC; CDR3aa: CASSLDYASGREKQFF; abundance: .; j_gene: TRBJ2-1; v_gene: TRBV7-2; d_gene: TRBD2
CDR3nt: TGCGCCAGCAGCAAGAAGACAGAGAACACTGAAGCTTTCTTT; CDR3aa: CASSKKTENTEAFF; abundance: .; j_gene: TRBJ1-1; v_gene: TRBV5-1; d_gene: .
CDR3nt: TGTGCCAGCAGCCGACAGGCTAACTATGGCTACACCTTC; CDR3aa: CASSRQANYGYTF; abundance: once; j_gene: TRBJ1-2; v_gene: TRBV7-9; d_gene: .
CDR3nt: TGTGCCAGCAGCGTAGCCCCCTTCCAAGAGACCCAGTACTTC; CDR3aa: CASSVAPFQETQYF; abundance: once; j_gene: TRBJ2-5; v_gene: TRBV11-2; d_gene: .
CDR3nt: TGCGCCAGCAGTCAGGGGCGCATTCACGGGGAGCTGTTTTTT; CDR3aa: CASSQGRIHGELFF; abundance: .; j_gene: TRBJ2-2; v_gene: TRBV23-1; d_gene: .
CDR3nt: TGCGCCAGCAGCCAAGAGGCGGCAGCGGGGGGGTCCTACGAGCAGTACTTC; CDR3aa: CASSQEAAAGGSYEQYF; abundance: .; j_gene: TRBJ2-7; v_gene: TRBV4-3; d_gene: TRBD2
CDR3nt: TGCGCCAGCAGCCAAGATGGGCTAGCGGGTGGGTACCAAGAGACCCAGTACTTC; CDR3aa: CASSQDGLAGGYQETQYF; abundance: .; j_gene: TRBJ2-5; v_gene: TRBV4-3; d_gene: TRBD2
CDR3nt: TGTGCCAGTGGGACAGCTGGAAACACCATATATTTT; CDR3aa: CASGTAGNTIYF; abundance: .; j_gene: TRBJ1-3; v_gene: TRBV19; d_gene: TRBD1
CDR3nt: TGTGCCAGCAGCGTGCTAGCGGGGCAAGAGACCCAGTACTTC; CDR3aa: CASSVLAGQETQYF; abundance: .; j_gene: TRBJ2-5; v_gene: TRBV7-9; d_gene: TRBD2
CDR3nt: TGTTCCAGCAGCTATAGACAGGGATGGGATCAAGAGACCCAGTACTTC; CDR3aa: CSSSYRQGWDQETQYF; abundance: once; j_gene: TRBJ2-5; v_gene: TRBV7-9; d_gene: TRBD1
CDR3nt: TGTGCCAGCAGTTTACCGACAGGGTTAGGTAACTATGGCTACACCTTC; CDR3aa: CASSLPTGLGNYGYTF; abundance: .; j_gene: TRBJ1-2; v_gene: TRBV28; d_gene: TRBD1
CDR3nt: TGTGCCAGCAGTGCTTCGCAGGTTTACAATGAGCAGTTCTTC; CDR3aa: CASSASQVYNEQFF; abundance: .; j_gene: TRBJ2-1; v_gene: TRBV9; d_gene: .